One TCR beta chain is described in this entry. No antigen is known for it. One end of the junction is discordant with germline, which a read error may explain. This entry comes from a study of metastatic and nonmetastatic thyroid tumors. Overall study context: The comparison covered peripheral blood and tumor or nodule tissue in malignant and benign thyroid patients.

Per the original methods: The distant-metastasis classifier for papillary thyroid cancer was built from CDR3 differences across clinicopathological groups. TCRdb reassembled clones from the PCR reads with MiXCR. The V and J calls follow TCRdb's processing rather than the paper's. The sample contains about 92,000 clones, 14% to 15% of which appear only once. Thyroid surgery was performed in patients who had received no treatment beforehand. Broader study findings: TCR beta diversity was reportedly significantly higher in malignant thyroid tumors than benign nodules, in blood and tumor.

This TCR came from a female donor with papillary thyroid cancer or a benign thyroid nodule (not recorded which). Some clones in this sample may be carry-over from other donors' samples. The sample was blood.

CDR3: CGVYRHPNTEAFF. DNA for the CDR3: TGCGGCGTTTACCGACATCCGAACACTGAAGCTTTCTTT. This chain links TRBV29-1 with TRBJ1-1, with D hard to call. CDR3 length: 13 residues. CDR1 is SQVTM and CDR2 is ANQGSEA in the germline V gene.